This T cell receptor beta chain is from a study of cytomegalovirus exposure and HLA in healthy donors. Study-level background: Most genotyped donors, around four fifths of 398, had Caucasian-associated genetic ancestry. General study results and limits: Accurate predictions that matched the HLA-A and HLA-B alleles of most subjects were reportedly made from TCR beta sequences. The study put about 180 TCR beta chains on its list as cytomegalovirus-associated.

The CDR3 runs 14 residues. Germline V CDR1 and CDR2: SEHNR, FQNEAQ (reference sequence). V was clipped by 5 bases and J by 1 base, with 11 bases between them. As concerns this clone: Antigen: not known.

PCR used 60 Vbeta primers and 13 Jbeta primers. Study processing details: In a later analysis, the count reached 80 million or so unique TCR beta chains, with roughly 11 million shared. Clones were read by immunoSEQ multiplex PCR, and TCRdb kept only the in-frame ones, dropping some. The V and J calls and clone size are taken from that table; D and trimming were inferred from the DNA. The sample includes some 77,000 clones, about four fifths of them seen just once. This sequence was found in a man in his fifties or sixties in good health and CMV-seropositive. The chain carries TRBV7-9 and TRBJ1-1, with unresolved D. Sequencing was carried out using PBMCs. As DNA, the CDR3 is TGTGCCAGCAGCCTGGACGGGGAGAACACTGAAGCTTTCTTT. Amino acids: CASSLDGENTEAFF. The full variable domain, with the rest looked up from reference TRBV7-9 and TRBJ1-1, is DTGVSQNPRHKITKRGQNVTFRCDPISEHNRLYWYRQTLGQGPEFLTYFQNEAQLEKSRLLSDRFSAERPKGSFSTLEIQRTEQGDSAMYLCASSLDGENTEAFFGQGTRLTVV.